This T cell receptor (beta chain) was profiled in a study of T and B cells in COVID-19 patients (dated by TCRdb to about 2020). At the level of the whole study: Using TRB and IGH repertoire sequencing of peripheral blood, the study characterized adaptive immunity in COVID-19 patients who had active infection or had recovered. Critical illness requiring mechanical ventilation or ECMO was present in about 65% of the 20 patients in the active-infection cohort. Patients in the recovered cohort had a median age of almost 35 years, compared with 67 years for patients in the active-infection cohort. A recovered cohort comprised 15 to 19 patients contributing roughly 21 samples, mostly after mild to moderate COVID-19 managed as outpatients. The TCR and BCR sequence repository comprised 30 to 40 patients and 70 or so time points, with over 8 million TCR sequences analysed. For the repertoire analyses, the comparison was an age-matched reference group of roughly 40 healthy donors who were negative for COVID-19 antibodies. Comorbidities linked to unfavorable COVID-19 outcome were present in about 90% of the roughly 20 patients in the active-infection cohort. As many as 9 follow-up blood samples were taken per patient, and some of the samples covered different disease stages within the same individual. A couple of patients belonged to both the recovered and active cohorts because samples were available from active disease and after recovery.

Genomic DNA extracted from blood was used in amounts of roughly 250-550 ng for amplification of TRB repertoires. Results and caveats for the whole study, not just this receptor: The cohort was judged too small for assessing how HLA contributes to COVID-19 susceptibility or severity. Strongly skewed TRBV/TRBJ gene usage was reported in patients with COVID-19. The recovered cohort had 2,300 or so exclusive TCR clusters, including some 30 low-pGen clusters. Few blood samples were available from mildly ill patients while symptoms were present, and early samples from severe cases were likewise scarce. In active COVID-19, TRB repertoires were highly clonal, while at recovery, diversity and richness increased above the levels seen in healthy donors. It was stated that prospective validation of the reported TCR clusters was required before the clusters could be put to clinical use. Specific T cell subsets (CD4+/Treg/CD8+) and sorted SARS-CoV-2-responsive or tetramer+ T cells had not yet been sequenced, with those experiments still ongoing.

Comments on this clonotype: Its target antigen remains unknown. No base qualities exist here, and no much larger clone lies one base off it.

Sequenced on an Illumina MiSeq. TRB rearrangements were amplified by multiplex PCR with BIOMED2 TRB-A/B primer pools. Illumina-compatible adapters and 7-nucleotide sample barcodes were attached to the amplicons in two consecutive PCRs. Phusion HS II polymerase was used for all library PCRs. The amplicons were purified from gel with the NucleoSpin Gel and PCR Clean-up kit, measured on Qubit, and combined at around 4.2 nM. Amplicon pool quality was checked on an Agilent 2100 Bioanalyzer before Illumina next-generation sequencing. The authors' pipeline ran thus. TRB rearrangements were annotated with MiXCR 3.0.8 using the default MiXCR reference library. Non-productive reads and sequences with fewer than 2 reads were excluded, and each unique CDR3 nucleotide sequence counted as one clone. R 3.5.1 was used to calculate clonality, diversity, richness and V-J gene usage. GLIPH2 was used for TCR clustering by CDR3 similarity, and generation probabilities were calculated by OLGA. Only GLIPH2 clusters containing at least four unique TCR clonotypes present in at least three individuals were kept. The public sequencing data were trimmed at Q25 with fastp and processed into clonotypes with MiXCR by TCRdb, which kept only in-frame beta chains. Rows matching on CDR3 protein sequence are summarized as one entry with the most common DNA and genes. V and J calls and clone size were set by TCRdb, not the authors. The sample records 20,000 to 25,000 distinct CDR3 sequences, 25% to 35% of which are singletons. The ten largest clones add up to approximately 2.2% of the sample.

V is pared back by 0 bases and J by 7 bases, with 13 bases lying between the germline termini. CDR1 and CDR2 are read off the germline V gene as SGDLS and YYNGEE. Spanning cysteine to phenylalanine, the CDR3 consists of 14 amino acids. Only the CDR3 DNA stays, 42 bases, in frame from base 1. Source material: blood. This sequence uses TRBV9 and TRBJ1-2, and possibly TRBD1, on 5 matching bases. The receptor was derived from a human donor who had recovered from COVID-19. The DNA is TGTGCCAGCAGCGTAGCAGGGAAGGGCGTTGGCTACACCTTC. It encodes CASSVAGKGVGYTF.